A selection of T cell receptor beta chains follows, all from one sample in a study of blood T cell repertoires in COVID-19. Repertoires were generated with immunoSEQ multiplex PCR, while TCRdb's copy carries only in-frame clones and drops some. The sample includes 380,000 or so clones, around 90% seen only once; the top ten take 2% to 2.5%. The specimen was PBMCs or T cells enriched from blood (not recorded which). These receptors were taken from a woman aged 40 to 49 with acute COVID-19. Both conserved end residues are part of each CDR3.

v_gene: TRBV7-6
j_gene: TRBJ2-2
CDR3aa: CASSYDRNTGELFF

v_gene: TRBV9
j_gene: TRBJ1-6
CDR3aa: CASSGRQAGNSPLHF

v_gene: TRBV11-2
j_gene: TRBJ2-5
CDR3aa: CASSLDRGQETQYF

v_gene: TRBV19
j_gene: TRBJ1-4
CDR3aa: CATTPDRAYSDALEKLFF

v_gene: TRBV4-1
j_gene: TRBJ1-6
CDR3aa: CASSPYAGPYNSPLHF

v_gene: TRBV5-4
j_gene: TRBJ1-2
CDR3aa: CASSLAGRAQGYTF

v_gene: TRBV5-5
j_gene: TRBJ1-2
CDR3aa: CASSPDTSTYGYTF

v_gene: TRBV9
j_gene: TRBJ2-3
CDR3aa: CASSGWTGGTDTQYF

v_gene: TRBV3-1/TRBV3-2
j_gene: TRBJ1-3
CDR3aa: CASSSRDRVSGNTIYF

v_gene: TRBV3-1/TRBV3-2
j_gene: TRBJ2-7
CDR3aa: CASSLRTGGPYEQYF

v_gene: TRBV5-1
j_gene: TRBJ1-4
CDR3aa: CASSLEGLLTNEKLFF

v_gene: TRBV23-1
j_gene: TRBJ1-2
CDR3aa: CASSRTREAEIFYGYTF

v_gene: TRBV18
j_gene: TRBJ2-3
CDR3aa: CASSPPTSRDTQYF

v_gene: TRBV5-1
j_gene: TRBJ1-1
CDR3aa: CASRQGVDTEAFF

v_gene: TRBV14
j_gene: TRBJ1-6
CDR3aa: CASSRKSGRDSYNSPLHF

v_gene: TRBV7-2
j_gene: TRBJ2-7
CDR3aa: CASTWTDYEQYF

v_gene: TRBV5-1
j_gene: TRBJ1-6
CDR3aa: CASSPVRTDYNSPLHF